This TCR beta chain was sequenced in a study of human T cells and chemical hapten exposure. About the research overall: TCR yields per sample varied, mainly owing to small pooled library volume differences. General study findings and limits: The number of TCRs above 1 in 1000 frequency did not change after DPC sensitization.

During construction of the library, unique molecular identifiers were attached to individual cDNA molecules for quantitative, reproducible TCR counting. As handled by the study authors: 90,000 to 100,000 TCRs per sample was the median, with a range of 23,224 to 690,600. TCRdb ran MiXCR on the 5' RACE reads and lists one entry per CDR3 protein. TCRdb's processing, not the study's, gives the V and J calls here. In the table there are about 81,000 distinct CDR3 sequences, roughly 7.7% of which are singletons. Germline V gene lookup returns CDR1 MRHNA and CDR2 SNTAGT. The CDR3 totals 13 residues. V shed 0 bases and J shed 2 bases, with 4 bases lying between them. About this clonotype: Its antigen remains unidentified.

The authors extracted total RNA from unfractionated whole blood. This chain links TRBV6-4 with TRBJ1-1; D is uncertain. This TCR derives from a male donor in good health. CDR3 amino acids: CASSDSPNTEAFF. The CDR3 DNA follows: TGTGCCAGCAGTGACTCGCCAAACACTGAAGCTTTCTTT.